This T cell receptor (beta chain) was profiled in a study of T cell changes during pregnancy in multiple sclerosis (dated by TCRdb to the late 2010s). A note on the overall study: In women with multiple sclerosis, the researchers looked at how the T cell repertoire shifted as pregnancy progressed.

V ends up 1 base short and J 2 bases short, with an unmatched junction base count of 2. CDR1 and CDR2, per the germline V gene (reference sequence), are MNHNY and SVGAGI. The CDR3 runs 16 amino acids, cysteine and phenylalanine included. The retained sequence is limited to the CDR3, 48 bases, with the frame set at the first base. The library was obtained by the immunoSEQ multiplex PCR assay. TCRdb holds this immuneACCESS table with in-frame rearrangements only. Some clones are missing; in checked studies, unresolved V genes explain under half, and the rest has no known cause. A total of about 59,000 clones appear in this sample, around 92% of them only once. Around 2.3% of the sample is in the top ten clones. About this clone itself: This receptor's antigen is unknown. Base qualities are not provided; no much larger clone lies one nucleotide away.

The sequence came from a female donor with multiple sclerosis, enrolled in a pregnancy study. The input for sequencing was peripheral blood, taken in the first trimester of pregnancy. Rearrangement joined TRBV6-6 to TRBJ2-1; the central 10 bases match TRBD2. The CDR3 has the sequence CASSYLGLATYNEQFF. The nucleotides are TGTGCCAGCAGTTACTTGGGACTAGCGACCTACAATGAGCAGTTCTTC.